This entry describes one T cell receptor beta chain. Its specificity is not known. The table came from immunoSEQ multiplex PCR; TCRdb's copy has only in-frame clones and leaves some out. Among approximately 140,000 clones, approximately 92% were seen once, and the ten largest hold about 3.2%. Losses at the gene ends were 2 bases for V and 2 bases for J; bases not matched to a gene: 18. CDR3 length equals 20 residues. CDR1 is SGHVS and CDR2 is FQNEAQ in the germline V gene. This sample is drawn from a study of T cell responses to AZD1222 COVID-19 vaccine. Study-wide results and caveats: Spike-specific TCR repertoires showed rising breadth and depth after two AZD1222 doses. There were vaccine-associated CD4 TCRs across spike, dominant at 160-218 and 743-854. In all cases, repertoires were sampled only after the peak T cell response.

The chain links TRBV7-8 to TRBJ2-3; 8 bases agree with TRBD2. This clonotype was sampled from an adult who received the AZD1222 COVID-19 vaccine. The material was peripheral blood, obtained 28 days after the second AZD1222 dose. The CDR3 DNA reads as TGTGCCAGCAGCTTACCCCTGACTAGCGCTAAGCCATTGACCACAGATACGCAGTATTTT. Amino acid sequence: CASSLPLTSAKPLTTDTQYF.